Listed here is a single T cell receptor beta chain. Trimming removed 6 bases from V and 0 bases from J, with 15 bases in between. CDR1 and CDR2 from the germline V gene are MGHDK and SYGVNS. This CDR3 contains 17 residues. The sample belongs to a study of blood T cell repertoires in COVID-19. Clones were sequenced by immunoSEQ multiplex PCR, and TCRdb holds only the in-frame ones, with some missing. Of around 150,000 clones listed, approximately 90% are singletons. This TCR derives from a woman aged 50 to 60 who had recovered from COVID-19. The material sequenced was PBMCs or T cells enriched from blood (not recorded which). The chain links TRBV25-1 to TRBJ2-6; weak D call: TRBD2 (7 bases). The CDR3 reads CASSPWGGTSGANVLTF. CDR3 in DNA: TGTGCCAGCAGCCCTTGGGGGGGCACCTCTGGGGCCAACGTCCTGACTTTC.